Each of the 6 T cell receptor beta chains below was sequenced from the same sample in a study of blood T cell repertoires in COVID-19. Only in-frame clones appear in the TCRdb table, and some are missing; sequencing was by immunoSEQ multiplex PCR. Seen here are roughly 240,000 clones, about 91% observed once, and the top ten hold approximately 2.3%. The sample comprised PBMCs or T cells enriched from blood (not recorded which). The receptor source for this set is a middle-aged woman with acute COVID-19.

The chain couples TRBV19 to TRBJ1-1, with 9 bases matching TRBD1. Germline CDR1 reads LNHDA; CDR2 reads SQIVND (reference sequence). J was trimmed by 4 bases and V by 6 bases; bases with no gene match: 6. CDR3 size: 14 residues. The CDR3 reads CASRVGQGTTEAFF. DNA for the CDR3: TGTGCCAGTAGGGTAGGACAGGGGACCACTGAAGCTTTCTTT.

The CDR3, as DNA: TGTGCCAGCAGCGAAGGAGCGGCACAAGAGACCCAGTACTTC. This codes for CASSEGAAQETQYF. The genes are TRBV3-1 (or the pseudogene TRBV3-2) and TRBJ2-5; tentatively, D is TRBD2 (5 bases). V lost 5 bases to trimming and J lost 2 bases, with 12 bases between them. The germline gives CDR1 LGHDT, CDR2 YNNKEL (reference sequence). The CDR3 loop spans 14 amino acids.

Comments on this clone: This sample also contains other DNA sequences that code for the same CDR3. The V and J genes are TRBV7-2 and TRBJ2-5; maybe TRBD2 (6 bases). The V end was cut by 5 bases, the J end by 5 bases, with 9 bases between. This CDR3 is built from 12 residues. Germline V gene data show CDR1 as SGHTA and CDR2 as FQGNSA. The CDR3 DNA is TGTGCCAGCAGCCTGAGCGGGGAGACCCAGTACTTC. Its translation: CASSLSGETQYF.

The V and J genes are TRBV6-5 and TRBJ2-7; TRBD1 might be the D (7 bases). CDR1 is MNHEY, CDR2 SVGAGI, per germline. The CDR3 spans 15 residues. The V end lost 6 bases, the J end lost 0 bases, and 15 bases lay between the germline ends. This CDR3 is CASSGRRGPSYEQYF. Here the CDR3 DNA reads TGTGCCAGCAGCGGCCGGAGGGGGCCCTCCTACGAGCAGTACTTC.

This chain connects TRBV7-9 to TRBJ2-7, with D maybe TRBD2 (6 bases). The CDR3 contains 15 residues. Trimming pared 3 bases from V and 0 bases from J, leaving 12 bases between. CDR1 and CDR2 (germline): SEHNR, FQNEAQ (reference sequence). CDR3 region: CASSLEGLSSYEQYV. DNA for the CDR3: TGTGCCAGCAGCTTGGAGGGCTTGAGCTCCTACGAGCAGTACGTC.

The rearrangement uses TRBV4-3 and TRBJ1-5; 8 nucleotides line up with TRBD1. CDR3 size: 15 residues. Germline V gene data show CDR1 as LGHNA and CDR2 as YSLEER. V dropped 4 bases and J dropped 1; count of bases not matched to a gene: 3. CDR3 loop: CASSLTGVSNQPQHF. The CDR3 DNA reads as TGCGCCAGCAGCCTGACAGGGGTAAGCAATCAGCCCCAGCATTTT.